Here is one T cell receptor (beta chain) with its context. This clonotype was recorded at least ten times. This receptor's antigen is unknown. Qualities for individual bases were not recorded, and no much larger clone is one base off. This sample was taken from a study of early T cells in non-severe SARS-CoV-2 infection (dated by TCRdb to the early 2020s). Describing the broader study: TCR sequencing used bulk RNA from unsorted whole blood, so alpha and beta chains could not be paired. Broader findings and caveats from the paper: VDJdb matching was skewed toward anti-spike CD8 responses and likely underestimated virus-specific expansions by missing private and CD4 specificities.

A case-control design nested within a healthcare worker cohort in London, UK, was used, with weekly nasopharyngeal swab PCR tests and blood sampling performed. Healthcare workers were recruited during the week of the UK lockdown, between 23 and 31 March 2020, and followed weekly for up to roughly 15 weeks. Preparation of the library involved 5' RACE. Sequencing took place on a NextSeq 500. Unique molecular identifiers were attached to individual cDNA molecules in the TCR library protocol so that sequencing error and PCR bias could be corrected. Sequencing covered both TCR alpha and beta chains, and within each sample the abundances of alpha and beta sequences were tightly co-correlated. The authors' pipeline ran thus. Decombinator V4 was used to perform V gene, J gene and CDR3 annotation of TCR sequences. TCRs were defined as expanded if a significant change between any two time points was detected under a Poisson model with p below 0.0001. TCR abundances were normalised to the total number of TCRs sequenced per sample and were expressed as counts per million. TRAV1-2 paired with TRAJ12, TRAJ20 or TRAJ33 defined MAIT TCRs, while TRAV10 paired with TRAJ18 defined iNKT TCRs. VDJdb, accessed on 1 November 2021, was searched for TCRs annotated for CMV, EBV and SARS-CoV-2, and TCRs annotated for more than one antigen were excluded. The public reads were quality trimmed at Q25 with fastp and then assembled into clones with MiXCR by TCRdb, keeping productive beta chains. Under each unique CDR3 protein, matching rows form one entry showing the most common genes and DNA. The V and J calls come from TCRdb's annotation, not from the publication. A total of about 30,000 distinct CDR3 sequences appear in this sample, 3.5% to 5.5% of them only once. Under 6.5% of the sample belongs to the ten largest clones.

From the germline V gene, CDR1 is SGHVS and CDR2 is FQNEAQ. Deletion took 1 base off V and 7 bases off J, with a span of 10 bases between the germline ends. Including cysteine and phenylalanine, the CDR3 has 13 amino acids. Only the CDR3 region is kept as DNA, spanning 39 bases read in frame from base 1. This clonotype originated in an adult who was a healthcare worker with PCR-confirmed SARS-CoV-2 infection or an uninfected control (not recorded which). The chain is assembled from TRBV7-8 and TRBJ1-1; too little of a D gene remains to name it. The sequenced sample was whole blood, obtained at baseline. For the CDR3, the sequence is CASSLEEMSEAFF. Here is the DNA: TGTGCCAGCAGCTTAGAAGAAATGAGTGAAGCTTTCTTT.